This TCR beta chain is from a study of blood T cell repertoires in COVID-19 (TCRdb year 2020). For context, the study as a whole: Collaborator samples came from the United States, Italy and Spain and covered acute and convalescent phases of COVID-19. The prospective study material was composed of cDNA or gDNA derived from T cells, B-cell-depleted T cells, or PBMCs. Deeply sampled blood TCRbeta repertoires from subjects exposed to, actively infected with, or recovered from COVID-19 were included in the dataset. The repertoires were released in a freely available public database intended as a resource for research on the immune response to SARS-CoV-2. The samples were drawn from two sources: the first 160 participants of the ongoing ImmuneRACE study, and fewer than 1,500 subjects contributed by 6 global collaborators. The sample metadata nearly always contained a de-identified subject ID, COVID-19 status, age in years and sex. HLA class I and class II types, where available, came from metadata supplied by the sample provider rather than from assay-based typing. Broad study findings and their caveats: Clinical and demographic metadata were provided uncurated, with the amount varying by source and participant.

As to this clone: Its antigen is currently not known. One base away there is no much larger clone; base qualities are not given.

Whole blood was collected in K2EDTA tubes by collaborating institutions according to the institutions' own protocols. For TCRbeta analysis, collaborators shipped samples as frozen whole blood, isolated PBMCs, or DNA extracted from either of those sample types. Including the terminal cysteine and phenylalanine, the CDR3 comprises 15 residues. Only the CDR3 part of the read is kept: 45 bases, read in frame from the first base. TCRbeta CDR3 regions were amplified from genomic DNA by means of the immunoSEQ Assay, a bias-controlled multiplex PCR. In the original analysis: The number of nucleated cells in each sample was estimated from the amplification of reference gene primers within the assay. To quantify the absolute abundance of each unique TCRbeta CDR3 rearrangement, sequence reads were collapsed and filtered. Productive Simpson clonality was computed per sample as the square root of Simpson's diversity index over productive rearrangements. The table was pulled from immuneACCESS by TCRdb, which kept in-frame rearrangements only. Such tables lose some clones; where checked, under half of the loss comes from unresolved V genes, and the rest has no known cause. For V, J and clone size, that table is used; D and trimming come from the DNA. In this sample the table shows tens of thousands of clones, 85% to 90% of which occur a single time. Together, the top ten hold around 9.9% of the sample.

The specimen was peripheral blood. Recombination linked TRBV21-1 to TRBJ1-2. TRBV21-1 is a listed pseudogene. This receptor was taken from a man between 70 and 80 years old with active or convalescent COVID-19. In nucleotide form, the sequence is TGTGCCAGCAGCAAAGGGCGGGACGGAGTCTATGGCTACACCTTC. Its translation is CASSKGRDGVYGYTF.